The rows below give T cell receptor beta chains drawn from one sample of a study of tumor-infiltrating lymphocytes in primary liver carcinoma. TCRdb reprocessed the multiplex PCR reads with MiXCR, giving one entry per CDR3 protein. The table shows 50,000 to 70,000 distinct CDR3 sequences, with 71% occurring only once. Sequencing was performed on liver tumor tissue from sampling region 2. Receptors originate from a man in his forties with primary liver carcinoma and hepatitis B virus infection. Each CDR3 is given with its conserved first and last residue. The order of the fields is CDR3 length, V gene, clone size, J gene, D gene, CDR3 DNA, CDR3 protein. The D gene is left open where the match is weak. Clone size is not always given. Where it is, it says once, few, many or a class for expanded clones.

12	TRBV29-1	-	TRBJ2-1	-	TGCAGCCTCCTACAGGGAGACAATGAGCAGTTCTTC	CSLLQGDNEQFF
14	TRBV12-3/TRBV12-4	-	TRBJ1-2	TRBD1	TGTGCCAACAGTTTGACAGGGGGCAACTATGGCTACACTTTC	CANSLTGGNYGYTF
14	TRBV6-5	once	TRBJ2-6	-	TGTGCCAGCAGTTCCGTCACGGGGGTCAACGTCCTGACTTTC	CASSSVTGVNVLTF
17	TRBV5-5	-	TRBJ2-7	-	TGTGCCAGTAGCTTGGAGCAACACCTGACTCGGCTCTACGAGAAGTACTTC	CASSLEQHLTRLYEKYF
16	TRBV4-2	-	TRBJ2-2	TRBD2	TGTGCCAGCAGCCGTTATAGCGGGAGGGTCCCCGGGGAGCTGTTTTTT	CASSRYSGRVPGELFF
12	TRBV12-3/TRBV12-4	-	TRBJ2-1	-	TGTGCCAGCAGTTGGCACATCAATGAGCAGTTCTTC	CASSWHINEQFF
13	TRBV4-3	-	TRBJ2-2	-	TGCGCCAGCAGCCGAGATTGGTACGGGGAGCTGTTTTTT	CASSRDWYGELFF
17	TRBV11-2	-	TRBJ2-2	-	TGTGCCAACAGCTTAGCATTACGAGGGGTGAACACTGGGGAGCTGTTTTTT	CANSLALRGVNTGELFF
14	TRBV12-3/TRBV12-4	-	TRBJ2-7	-	TGTGCTAGCGCTTCCCGGGGACACAATTACGAGCAGTACTTC	CASASRGHNYEQYF
15	TRBV11-2	-	TRBJ2-7	TRBD1	TGTGCCGGCAGCTTACGATGGACAGGGGAAGACGAGAAGTACTTC	CAGSLRWTGEDEKYF
16	TRBV10-3	-	TRBJ2-3	TRBD1	TGTGCCATCAGTGCCGGGACAGAAACTAACACAGATACGCAGTATTTT	CAISAGTETNTDTQYF
14	TRBV11-2	-	TRBJ2-7	-	TGTGCCTGCAGCCCCCGACAGCTGGCCTACGAGCAGTATTTC	CACSPRQLAYEQYF
16	TRBV29-1	-	TRBJ2-1	TRBD2	TGCAGCGTTGAATGGTGGGTGTCTAGCGGGAGGACTGAGCAGTTCTTC	CSVEWWVSSGRTEQFF
15	TRBV6-1	few	TRBJ2-1	-	TGTGCCAGCAGTGGCGGGACTGCTAACTACAATGAGCAGCTCTTC	CASSGGTANYNEQLF
16	TRBV4-1	-	TRBJ1-6	TRBD1	TGCACCAGCAGCCACCACCTACAGGGGGCGGACCCACCCCTCCACTTT	CTSSHHLQGADPPLHF
13	TRBV6-6	-	TRBJ1-1	TRBD1	TGTGCCAGCCTGACAGGGGTCAACACTGAAGCTTTCTTT	CASLTGVNTEAFF
13	TRBV24-1	once	TRBJ2-1	-	TGTGCCACCAGCCGGGACTTGAACAATGAGCAGTTATTC	CATSRDLNNEQLF
16	TRBV4-1	-	TRBJ2-3	TRBD1	TGCGCCAGCAACCAGGGATCGGACAGGGACGCAGATACGCAGTATTTT	CASNQGSDRDADTQYF
16	TRBV11-2	-	TRBJ2-5	-	TGTACCAGCAGATCCCGGGACTCGGCACACCAAGAGACCCAGTATTTC	CTSRSRDSAHQETQYF
15	TRBV28	many	TRBJ2-7	TRBD2	TGTGCCAGCGGACTAGCGGGAGCCAGTCGGTACGAGCAGTACTTC	CASGLAGASRYEQYF
14	TRBV14	few	TRBJ2-5	-	TGTGCCAGCAACCAAGCCGGGGGCCAAGAGACCCAGTACTTC	CASNQAGGQETQYF
15	TRBV19	-	TRBJ1-3	-	TGTGCCAGTTCAGCGGCATCATACTCTGGAAACACCATATATTTT	CASSAASYSGNTIYF
15	TRBV28	-	TRBJ2-1	-	TGTGCCAGCACACCTGCTACCGGGATCTACAATGAGCAGTTCTTC	CASTPATGIYNEQFF
12	TRBV29-1	-	TRBJ1-1	-	TGCAGCGTGGAGACAGGCATGACTGAAGCTCTTTTT	CSVETGMTEALF
14	TRBV29-1	-	TRBJ2-1	TRBD2	TGCAGCCCCCGCCTAGCGGGAGCCCCCAATGAGCACATCTTC	CSPRLAGAPNEHIF
19	TRBV12-3/TRBV12-4	-	TRBJ2-7	TRBD1	TGTGCCAGCAGTTTAGACCGAGGGTATGCACAGGGGATTGATTACGAGCAGTACTTC	CASSLDRGYAQGIDYEQYF
13	TRBV29-1	-	TRBJ2-7	-	TGCAGTGCTACAGGGGAGGTTTCCTACGAGCAGTACTTC	CSATGEVSYEQYF
14	TRBV9	few	TRBJ2-7	-	TGTGCCAGCAGCGTAGTGCCAGAGACCTACGAGCAGTACTTC	CASSVVPETYEQYF
16	TRBV4-2	-	TRBJ2-6	-	TGTGTCAGCAGCCAAGAAGCAAACTCTGGGGCCAACGTCCTGACTTTC	CVSSQEANSGANVLTF
14	TRBV6-5	many	TRBJ2-2	-	TGTGCCAGCAGTTACCGGTCTAGCGTTGGGGAGCTGTTTTTT	CASSYRSSVGELFF
13	TRBV12-5	-	TRBJ2-7	-	TGTGCCTGTGATGGGACCGGTTCCTACGAGCAGTACTTC	CACDGTGSYEQYF
12	TRBV29-1	-	TRBJ2-1	-	TGCAGCCCCCGTTTAGGACCCAATGAGCTGTTCTTC	CSPRLGPNELFF